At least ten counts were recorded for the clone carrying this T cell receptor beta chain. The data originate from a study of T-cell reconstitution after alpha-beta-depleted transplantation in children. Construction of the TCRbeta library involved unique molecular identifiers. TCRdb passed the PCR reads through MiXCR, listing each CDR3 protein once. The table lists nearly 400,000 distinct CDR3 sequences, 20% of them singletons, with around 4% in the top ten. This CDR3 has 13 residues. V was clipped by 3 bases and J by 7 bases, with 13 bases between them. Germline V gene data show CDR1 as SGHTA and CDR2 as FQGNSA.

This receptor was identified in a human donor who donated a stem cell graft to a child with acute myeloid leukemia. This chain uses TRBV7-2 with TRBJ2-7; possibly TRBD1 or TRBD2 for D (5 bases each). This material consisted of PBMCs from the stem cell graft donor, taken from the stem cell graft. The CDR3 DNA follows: TGTGCCAGCAGCTTGGGGACGGCTCGAGAGCAGTACTTC. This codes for CASSLGTAREQYF.